The entry below describes one TCR beta chain. The data were obtained in a study of blood T cell repertoires in COVID-19. Study-wide context: Researchers got acute and convalescent COVID-19 samples from the United States, Italy and Spain.

As handled by the study authors: The authors estimated nucleated cell counts from reference gene primer amplification. The table came from immunoSEQ multiplex PCR; TCRdb's copy has only in-frame clones and leaves some out. V, J and clone size are taken as reported in that table, and D and trimming were inferred from the DNA itself. The table lists about 220,000 clones, about nine tenths of them singletons. Trimming removed 3 bases from V and 8 bases from J, with 14 bases in between. The CDR3 covers 14 residues. Germline loops: CDR1 SEHNR, CDR2 FQNEAQ (reference sequence). The rearrangement joins TRBV7-9 to TRBJ2-4; weak D call: TRBD2 (6 bases). Sequenced material: PBMCs or T cells enriched from blood (not recorded which). This sequence originates from a middle-aged woman with acute COVID-19. The CDR3: CASSFGPSGDIQYF. The CDR3 DNA is TGTGCCAGCAGCTTTGGACCTTCGGGGGACATTCAGTACTTC. Variable domain in full (rest from reference TRBV7-9 and TRBJ2-4): DTGVSQNPRHKITKRGQNVTFRCDPISEHNRLYWYRQTLGQGPEFLTYFQNEAQLEKSRLLSDRFSAERPKGSFSTLEIQRTEQGDSAMYLCASSFGPSGDIQYFGAGTRLSVL.